Only a few counts were recorded for the clone carrying this T cell receptor beta chain. This entry comes from a study of blood T cell repertoires in COVID-19. About the research overall: The samples span acute and convalescent COVID-19 from the United States, Italy and Spain. PBMCs, B-cell-depleted T cells, or T cells were the source of the cDNA or gDNA that made up the material.

This CDR3 is 14 amino acids long. Germline CDR1 is MDHEN and CDR2 is SYDVKM. With 5 bases clipped from V and 8 bases from J, the junction kept 8 bases outside the gene matches. Original handling: Amplification from reference gene primers served as the basis for estimated nucleated cell counts. Profiled with immunoSEQ multiplex PCR; TCRdb holds only in-frame clones, not every one. Clonal size and the V and J genes are those of that table, whereas D and trimming came from the DNA. The sample contains tens of thousands of clones, 88% of which appear only once. The chain is built from TRBV28 and TRBJ1-4, with 7 bases aligning to TRBD1. This TCR was recovered from a woman between 70 and 85 years old with active COVID-19. Sequencing input: peripheral blood. CDR3 amino acids: CASSPTGVEEKLFF. CDR3 DNA sequence: TGTGCCAGCAGTCCTACAGGGGTGGAGGAAAAACTGTTTTTT.